These T cell receptor beta chains were read from a single sample in a study of blood T cell repertoires in COVID-19. Using immunoSEQ multiplex PCR, the repertoire was profiled, and TCRdb retains in-frame clones only, with some absent. The table includes 200,000 to 250,000 clones, under 90% detected once. Sequenced material: peripheral blood. Every receptor here comes from a woman of 80 years or more with acute or convalescent COVID-19. Both conserved end residues are trimmed from each CDR3. Each record gives: CDR3 length, J gene, V gene, CDR3 protein.

13 | TRBJ2-3 | TRBV3-1/TRBV3-2 | ASSRGLAGADTQY
13 | TRBJ1-2 | TRBV3-1/TRBV3-2 | ASSQGGGRGYGYT
11 | TRBJ1-6 | TRBV6-5 | ASSTMISSPLH
10 | TRBJ2-7 | TRBV7-2 | ASAAGGYEQY
16 | TRBJ1-3 | TRBV27 | ASSPSQLRTGSGNTIY
14 | TRBJ2-3 | TRBV3-1/TRBV3-2 | ASSQWGTASTDTQY
12 | TRBJ1-5 | TRBV5-1 | ASSLVGGEQPQH
13 | TRBJ2-5 | TRBV2 | ASSSGTSGVETQY
13 | TRBJ1-2 | TRBV9 | ASSFGTGSNYGYT
13 | TRBJ1-3 | TRBV11-1 | ASSPGYGSGNTIY
13 | TRBJ2-2 | TRBV9 | ASSVDHSYTGELF
13 | TRBJ2-7 | TRBV4-3 | ASSQQAGGSYEQY
14 | TRBJ2-2 | TRBV3-1/TRBV3-2 | ASSHRQGTNTGELF
10 | TRBJ1-1 | TRBV12-3/TRBV12-4 | ASSPRMREAF
14 | TRBJ1-1 | TRBV7-9 | ASSLVPVTGRFEAF
13 | TRBJ1-2 | TRBV27 | ASSSGGAVNYGYT
12 | TRBJ1-6 | TRBV5-1 | ASSLETGVTALH
12 | TRBJ2-7 | TRBV9 | ASSGLDRGYEQY
12 | TRBJ1-1 | TRBV11-3 | ASSLDGGDSLAF
11 | TRBJ2-3 | TRBV11-3 | ASSLRGRDTQY
12 | TRBJ1-1 | TRBV7-3 | ASSVTGDFTEAF
10 | TRBJ1-2 | TRBV28 | ASMTGPYGYT
10 | TRBJ1-2 | TRBV28 | ASRQGKYGYT
16 | TRBJ1-3 | TRBV28 | ASSFRGRQVGSGNTIY
13 | TRBJ2-1 | TRBV2 | ASSERGGSYNEQF
12 | TRBJ2-2 | TRBV6-5 | ASSSRGNTGELF
11 | TRBJ2-5 | TRBV5-8 | ASSPGDQETQY
11 | TRBJ2-7 | TRBV29-1 | SVTLAGVGEQY
15 | TRBJ1-2 | TRBV5-1 | ASSLAGAGGLTKGYT
15 | TRBJ1-2 | TRBV11-3 | ASSLEGTGGRVYGYT
11 | TRBJ1-1 | TRBV12-3/TRBV12-4 | ASSPTLNTEAF
14 | TRBJ2-2 | TRBV27 | ASSFRTGRNTGELF
14 | TRBJ1-5 | TRBV12-5 | ASGLVITGGNQPQH
13 | TRBJ1-5 | TRBV4-3 | ASSQEPGNNQPQH
12 | TRBJ2-3 | TRBV24-1 | ATSLGQGVDTQY
14 | TRBJ2-2 | TRBV12-5 | ASGLTVQGGTGELF
10 | TRBJ2-7 | TRBV6-5 | ATRQGSYEQY
12 | TRBJ1-1 | TRBV5-4 | ASSLAKQGTEAF
13 | TRBJ2-1 | TRBV24-1 | ATSPGTGGHNEQF
12 | TRBJ1-6 | TRBV5-1 | ASSPGRGDSPLH
12 | TRBJ2-5 | TRBV9 | ASSVGQGRETQY
11 | TRBJ2-7 | TRBV12-3/TRBV12-4 | ASTIGGSYEQY
12 | TRBJ2-3 | TRBV9 | ASSPSGTQDTQY
12 | TRBJ2-7 | TRBV7-2 | ASSLGRQGYEQY
12 | TRBJ1-2 | TRBV19 | ASSISSGIYGYT
11 | TRBJ1-2 | TRBV3-1/TRBV3-2 | ASSQVGTHGYT
12 | TRBJ1-6 | TRBV7-9 | ASSLGQDNSPLH
12 | TRBJ2-7 | TRBV5-4 | ASSQDSYSYEQY
12 | TRBJ2-5 | TRBV3-1/TRBV3-2 | ASSHVGSQETQY